These 28 T cell receptor beta chains came from one sample sequenced in a study of monozygotic twins with inflammatory bowel disease (dated by TCRdb to the late 2010s). Libraries were built with 5' RACE. Sequencing took place on an Illumina HiSeq 2500. After the reads were reprocessed by TCRdb, one entry was made per CDR3 protein sequence, with no DNA. The sample's own table lists more than 85,000 distinct CDR3 sequences. The ten biggest clones cover about an eighth of the sample. Sequenced: blood. The source is a human donor with ulcerative colitis or Crohn's disease, or a healthy co-twin of an affected twin (not recorded which).

V and J are TRBV3-1 and TRBJ1-5. This CDR3 comprises 15 residues. Per the germline V gene, CDR1 is LGHDT and CDR2 is YNNKEL (reference sequence). The CDR3 here is CASSQDPLHHQPQHF.

This chain uses TRBV29-1 with TRBJ2-7; TCRdb lists TRBD1, though no DNA is available to test this call. The germline gives CDR1 SQVTM, CDR2 ANQGSEA. The CDR3 spans 14 residues. CDR3 sequence: CSVEGGTGVYEQYF.

This rearrangement joins TRBV5-1 to TRBJ2-6; TCRdb names TRBD1, which stays unverified in the absence of DNA. CDR1 SGHRS and CDR2 YFSETQ come from the germline V gene. The CDR3 sequence is 15 residues long. CDR3: CASSPTGAGANVLTF.

This rearrangement joins TRBV29-1 to TRBJ1-2; there is no DNA to check the TCRdb D call of TRBD1. CDR1 is SQVTM and CDR2 is ANQGSEA in the germline V gene. The CDR3 has 11 residues. This chain's CDR3 is CSVLSGDGYTF.

The chain carries TRBV15 and TRBJ1-1. The CDR3 extends over 13 amino acids. From germline, CDR1 is LNHNV and CDR2 YYDKDF (reference sequence). CDR3 sequence: CATSVIMNTEAFF.

The chain recombines TRBV16 with TRBJ2-3. CDR1 and CDR2 (germline): KGHSY, FQNENV. The CDR3 totals 14 residues. The CDR3 protein is CASSQTTSTDTQYF.

V is TRBV4-3 and J is TRBJ2-7; as DNA is missing, the TRBD2 call by TCRdb cannot be tested. Germline CDR1 is LGHNA and CDR2 is YSLEER. The CDR3 length is 14 residues. The CDR3 reads CASSQEWALYEQYF.

The chain uses TRBV20-1 and TRBJ1-1; the TCRdb D gene call, TRBD1, has no DNA to confirm it. The CDR3 totals 14 residues. CDR1 is DFQATT, CDR2 SNEGSKA, per germline (reference sequence). This chain's CDR3 is CSARDLGQGSEAFF.

V and J are TRBV7-2 and TRBJ1-2; the TCRdb D gene call, TRBD1, has no DNA to confirm it. CDR1 and CDR2 (germline): SGHTA, FQGNSA. This CDR3 is built from 13 residues. CDR3 protein: CASSKTGNYGYTF.

This rearrangement joins TRBV5-1 to TRBJ2-5; TCRdb designates TRBD1, a call that cannot be tested without DNA. CDR1 and CDR2 from the germline V gene are SGHRS and YFSETQ. CDR3 size: 13 residues. The CDR3 is CASSLEGDETQYF.

V and J are TRBV29-1 and TRBJ2-1; TCRdb outputs TRBD1, but without DNA this stays unchecked. The germline gives CDR1 SQVTM, CDR2 ANQGSEA. The CDR3 length is 15 residues. The CDR3 sequence: CSGRNNRGRTDEQFF.

The rearrangement links TRBV20-1 to TRBJ2-5; TCRdb's D call of TRBD1 is untestable without DNA. There are 14 residues in the CDR3. Germline V gene data show CDR1 as DFQATT and CDR2 as SNEGSKA (reference sequence). CDR3 protein: CSARDRTGQETQYF.

The chain combines TRBV6-5 with TRBJ1-6. The germline gives CDR1 MNHEY, CDR2 SVGAGI. This CDR3 has 14 residues. CDR3 in amino acids: CASSYRAANSPLHF.

The chain combines TRBV12-3 or TRBV12-4 with TRBJ2-1; there is no DNA to check the TCRdb D call of TRBD2. This CDR3 contains 15 residues. The CDR3 here is CASILRDSSYNEQFF.

The gene calls are TRBV5-1 and TRBJ2-5. This CDR3 is built from 13 residues. The germline CDR1 and CDR2 sequences are SGHRS and YFSETQ. This CDR3 reads CASSLREMETQYF.

The chain uses TRBV18 and TRBJ2-3; TCRdb selects TRBD1, and the lack of DNA leaves this call unchecked. Germline V gene sequence: CDR1 KGHSH, CDR2 LQKENI. The CDR3 loop spans 16 amino acids. CDR3 loop: CASSPRDRGSTDTQYF. The full variable domain, with the rest looked up from reference TRBV18 and TRBJ2-3, is NAGVMQNPRHLVRRRGQEARLRCSPMKGHSHVYWYRQLPEEGLKFMVYLQKENIIDESGMPKERFSAEFPKEGPSILRIQQVVRGDSAAYFCASSPRDRGSTDTQYFGPGTRLTVL.

V usage is TRBV9 and J usage is TRBJ1-6; TCRdb's D call, TRBD1, is unchecked because there is no DNA. Per germline, CDR1 SGDLS and CDR2 YYNGEE. The CDR3 contains 15 residues. The CDR3 loop reads CASSLGQGYNSPLHF.

This chain uses TRBV18 with TRBJ1-4; the D call of TRBD1 rests on TCRdb alone, since no DNA is present to check it. The CDR3 covers 14 residues. Germline lookup yields CDR1 KGHSH and CDR2 LQKENI. CDR3 residues: CASSMSGTNEKLFF.

The gene calls are TRBV28 and TRBJ2-7; TCRdb's assignment of TRBD1 cannot be checked, as there is no DNA. The CDR3 loop spans 14 amino acids. Germline V gene data show CDR1 as MDHEN and CDR2 as SYDVKM. The CDR3: CASSSRQGTYEQYF.

The chain couples TRBV5-1 to TRBJ2-2; there is no DNA to check the TCRdb D call of TRBD2. This CDR3 is built from 16 residues. CDR1 is SGHRS, CDR2 YFSETQ, per germline. The CDR3 loop reads CASSSWTRWDTGELFF.

The V and J genes are TRBV10-3 and TRBJ1-1. CDR3 size: 12 residues. In germline, CDR1 is ENHRY, CDR2 SYGVKD. CDR3 region: CAMQSGDTEAFF.

The CDR3 sequence: CASTQRGQGVPYEQYF. The rearrangement uses TRBV6-2 or TRBV6-3 and TRBJ2-7; the TRBD1 assignment by TCRdb is unverifiable without DNA. This CDR3 contains 16 residues. Germline lookup yields CDR1 MNHEY and CDR2 SVGEGT.

The chain combines TRBV7-9 with TRBJ1-6; TCRdb's assignment of TRBD1 cannot be checked, as there is no DNA. The CDR3 has 16 residues. The germline V gene encodes CDR1 SEHNR and CDR2 FQNEAQ (reference sequence). CDR3 protein: CASSLPNIGVNSPLHF.

This CDR3 reads CASSSGGDTATEAFF. The chain recombines TRBV7-3 with TRBJ1-1; TCRdb's assignment of TRBD1 cannot be checked, as there is no DNA. Germline V gene lookup returns CDR1 SGHTA and CDR2 FQGTGA. The CDR3 is 15 amino acids. The full variable domain, with the rest looked up from reference TRBV7-3 and TRBJ1-1, is GAGVSQTPSNKVTEKGKYVELRCDPISGHTALYWYRQSLGQGPEFLIYFQGTGAADDSGLPNDRFFAVRPEGSVSTLKIQRTERGDSAVYLCASSSGGDTATEAFFGQGTRLTVV.

J is TRBJ2-7 and V is TRBV4-1; TCRdb's D call of TRBD1 is untestable without DNA. There are 15 residues in the CDR3. CDR1 and CDR2 (germline): MGHRA, YSYEKL. CDR3 sequence reads: CASSQVGQGAYEQYF.

The chain couples TRBV20-1 to TRBJ2-2; TCRdb's assignment of TRBD1 cannot be checked, as there is no DNA. The CDR3 has 17 amino acids. Germline CDR1 and CDR2: DFQATT and SNEGSKA (reference sequence). CDR3 in amino acids: CSARPHRDRGKAGELFF.

The chain is built from TRBV5-1 and TRBJ2-1; as DNA is missing, the TRBD2 call by TCRdb cannot be tested. The germline V gene encodes CDR1 SGHRS and CDR2 YFSETQ. The CDR3 loop spans 17 amino acids. The CDR3 loop reads CASSLQDGRAGYNEQFF.

The CDR3 sequence is CASSRGRTETLHF. The V call is TRBV5-1, the J call TRBJ1-6; with no DNA, the TCRdb D assignment of TRBD1 cannot be verified. This CDR3 has 13 amino acids. Looked up from germline, CDR1 is SGHRS and CDR2 is YFSETQ. Full variable domain (rest looked up from reference TRBV5-1 and TRBJ1-6): KAGVTQTPRYLIKTRGQQVTLSCSPISGHRSVSWYQQTPGQGLQFLFEYFSETQRNKGNFPGRFSGRQFSNSRSEMNVSTLELGDSALYLCASSRGRTETLHFGNGTRLTVT.